The 25 T cell receptor beta chains in this list originate from one sample, sequenced in a study of T cell repertoires in cytomegalovirus infection. Their antigen targets remain unknown. TCRdb ran MiXCR on the reads and lists one entry per CDR3 protein. The sample contains under 850,000 distinct CDR3 sequences, around 32% of which appear only once. Specimen: cultured PBMCs, collected from culture after CMV antigen stimulation. The receptors derive from a human donor in good health (CMV status not recorded). Some clones in this sample may be carry-over from other donors' samples.

This clonotype came up a few times. The chain links TRBV12-3 or TRBV12-4 to TRBJ1-1, with 7 bases matching TRBD1. The CDR3 runs to 14 residues. J gave up 0 bases and V 5 bases, and 3 bases lay outside the gene matches. The CDR3 region is CASSIQGMNTEAFF. CDR3 bases: TGTGCCAGCAGTATACAGGGGATGAACACTGAAGCTTTCTTT.

This clonotype was counted a few times. The chain combines TRBV5-4 with TRBJ1-3; 11 nucleotides align to TRBD1. V gave up 5 bases and J gave up 7 bases; unmatched junction bases: 5. Germline V gene sequence: CDR1 SGHNT, CDR2 YYREEE (reference sequence). The CDR3 covers 14 residues. The CDR3: CASSNRDRGNTIYF. Here the CDR3 DNA reads TGTGCCAGCAGTAACCGGGACAGGGGGAACACCATATATTTT.

The chain has TRBV7-8 and TRBJ2-3; 7 bases fit TRBD2. V shed 6 bases, J shed 1 base, and the junction held 10 bases outside the gene matches. CDR1 and CDR2 (germline): SGHVS, FQNEAQ. CDR3 size: 16 residues. The CDR3 loop reads CASRTWGRGRTDTQYF. In DNA, the CDR3 is TGTGCCAGCAGGACCTGGGGGAGGGGCCGCACAGATACGCAGTATTTT.

The rearrangement links TRBV11-2 to TRBJ2-1, with D perhaps assigned TRBD1 or TRBD2 (5 bases each). Trimming took 6 bases from V and 0 from J, leaving 15 bases between them. The CDR3 extends over 16 amino acids. Per germline, CDR1 SGHAT and CDR2 FQNNGV. CDR3 sequence reads: CASSFHGASSYNEQFF. The DNA of the CDR3 is TGTGCCAGCAGTTTCCACGGGGCGAGCTCCTACAATGAGCAGTTCTTC.

The gene calls are TRBV5-1 and TRBJ1-5; no reliable D call. The CDR3 is 16 amino acids. Germline V lookup: CDR1 SGHRS, CDR2 YFSETQ. V was clipped by 0 bases and J by 4 bases, with 14 bases between them. The chain's CDR3 is CASSLGDFSGNQPQHF. The CDR3 DNA is TGCGCCAGCAGCTTGGGTGACTTTTCGGGTAATCAGCCCCAGCATTTT.

The chain carries TRBV6-1 and TRBJ2-7, with TRBD2 as a possible D gene (5 bases). The V end lost 5 bases, the J end lost 2 bases, and 19 bases lay between the germline ends. In germline, CDR1 is MNHNS, CDR2 SASEGT. CDR3 length: 16 amino acids. CDR3 protein: CASSLRAGLTPYEQYF. The CDR3 DNA follows: TGTGCCAGCAGTTTACGGGCGGGCCTTACCCCCTACGAGCAGTACTTC.

J is TRBJ2-1 and V is TRBV19, with D unresolved. This CDR3 contains 13 residues. Trimming took 4 bases from V and 3 from J, leaving 7 bases between them. Germline V lookup: CDR1 LNHDA, CDR2 SQIVND (reference sequence). CDR3 protein: CASSKDLYNEQFF. CDR3 coding DNA: TGTGCCAGTAGTAAGGACCTCTACAATGAGCAGTTCTTC.

V usage is TRBV6-1 and J usage is TRBJ1-5; D is unclear. The CDR3 spans 15 residues. Germline lookup yields CDR1 MNHNS and CDR2 SASEGT. V was cut by 8 bases and J by 3 bases, with 17 bases left in between. CDR3 protein: CASLASQRTNQPQHF. CDR3 coding DNA: TGTGCCAGCCTAGCCTCCCAACGGACCAATCAGCCCCAGCATTTT.

This clonotype was seen more than once but under ten times. The chain combines TRBV5-6 with TRBJ2-7; possible D gene TRBD1, 5 bases. CDR1 and CDR2 from the germline V gene are SGHDT and YYEEEE. The CDR3 totals 13 residues. V was clipped by 0 bases and J by 5 bases, with 9 bases between them. As DNA, the CDR3 is TGTGCCAGCAGCTTGGGGCCACAGGACGAGCAGTACTTC. Amino acids: CASSLGPQDEQYF.

The V call is TRBV6-5, the J call TRBJ2-2; D not resolved. Trimming shortened V by 2 bases and J by 5 bases, and 9 bases separated the two germline ends. The CDR3 runs to 14 residues. CDR1 MNHEY and CDR2 SVGAGI come from the germline V gene. DNA for the CDR3: TGTGCCAGCAGTTACGTGTTTCGAACCGGGGAGCTGTTTTTT. Translation: CASSYVFRTGELFF.

The rearrangement links TRBV20-1 to TRBJ2-3; TRBD1 matches 9 bases. The V gene end was trimmed by 5 bases and the J gene end by 4 bases; junction bases not matched to a gene: 4. The CDR3 runs to 13 residues. Per germline, CDR1 DFQATT and CDR2 SNEGSKA (reference sequence). This CDR3 reads CSARDRVPDTQYF. The DNA of the CDR3 is TGCAGTGCTCGGGACAGGGTCCCAGATACGCAGTATTTT.

This clonotype was counted only a few times. The V call is TRBV7-2, the J call TRBJ1-4, with unresolved D. CDR1 is SGHTA, CDR2 FQGNSA, per germline. The CDR3 extends over 14 amino acids. Trimming took 8 bases from V and 8 from J, leaving 18 bases between them. In DNA, the CDR3 is TGTGCCAGCGCCACGGACTGGGTAGAGGAAAAACTGTTTTTT. It encodes CASATDWVEEKLFF.

This chain connects TRBV28 to TRBJ1-5; D call uncertain. V was pared by 4 bases and J by 4 bases, with 11 bases between. CDR1 and CDR2 (germline): MDHEN, SYDVKM. This CDR3 contains 14 residues. The CDR3 loop reads CASSYQRPNQPQHF. The CDR3 nucleotides are TGTGCCAGCAGTTATCAGAGACCTAATCAGCCCCAGCATTTT.

In nucleotides, the CDR3 is TGTGCCAGCAGCCAAGAACGACACCTCGGGGGTGAAGCTTTCTTT. This codes for CASSQERHLGGEAFF. The rearrangement links TRBV4-2 to TRBJ1-1; perhaps TRBD1 as D (5 bases). The CDR3 is 15 residues long. The V and J ends lost 0 bases and 7 bases respectively, with 15 bases between them. CDR1 LGHNA and CDR2 YNFKEQ come from the germline V gene.

This clonotype was detected only a few times. The chain has TRBV6-2 or TRBV6-3 and TRBJ2-7; TRBD1 might be the D (5 bases). Per germline, CDR1 MNHEY and CDR2 SVGEGT. V lost 8 bases to trimming and J lost 1 base, with 12 bases between them. This CDR3 spans 13 amino acids. The CDR3 protein is CASRATGSYEQYF. In DNA form, the CDR3 reads TGTGCCAGCCGCGCCACAGGTTCCTACGAGCAGTACTTC.

This clonotype appeared once. The rearrangement uses TRBV15 and TRBJ2-5; D remains ambiguous. Germline assignment: CDR1 LNHNV and CDR2 YYDKDF (reference sequence). The length of the CDR3 is 13 residues. Trimming took off 2 bases at V and 1 base at J, with 5 bases between the two ends. The DNA for the CDR3 is TGTGCCACCAGCAGAACCGCCCAAGAGACCCAGTACTTC. Translated, it gives CATSRTAQETQYF.

The sample holds one count of this clonotype. This chain connects TRBV15 to TRBJ2-7; TRBD1 agrees at 11 bases. Germline assignment: CDR1 LNHNV and CDR2 YYDKDF (reference sequence). The CDR3 consists of 15 residues. With 0 bases clipped from V and 6 bases from J, the junction kept 4 bases outside the gene matches. CDR3 protein: CATSRDRDRGFEQYF. In nucleotides, the CDR3 is TGTGCCACCAGCAGAGACCGGGACAGGGGGTTCGAGCAGTACTTC.

This clonotype was detected only a few times. The chain combines TRBV6-1 with TRBJ2-2, with TRBD1 identical over 9 bases. The ends lost 6 bases at V and 7 bases at J; junction bases unmatched: 6. The CDR3 consists of 14 residues. Germline V gene lookup returns CDR1 MNHNS and CDR2 SASEGT. The DNA for the CDR3 is TGTGCCAGCAGCCCCGGGACAGGGTTCGGGGAGCTGTTTTTT. Its translation: CASSPGTGFGELFF.

This rearrangement joins TRBV7-2 to TRBJ2-6; 9 nucleotides match TRBD1. The V gene end was trimmed by 4 bases and the J gene end by 2 bases; junction bases not matched to a gene: 9. The CDR3 length is 18 residues. In germline, CDR1 is SGHTA, CDR2 FQGNSA. For the CDR3, the DNA is TGTGCCAGCAGCTCTATTCCCGGGACAGGGACTGGGGCCAACGTCCTGACTTTC. Residues: CASSSIPGTGTGANVLTF. Complete variable domain (other parts from reference TRBV7-2 and TRBJ2-6): GAGVSQSPSNKVTEKGKDVELRCDPISGHTALYWYRQSLGQGLEFLIYFQGNSAPDKSGLPSDRFSAERTGGSVSTLTIQRTQQEDSAVYLCASSSIPGTGTGANVLTFGAGSRLTVL.

This clonotype was seen many times. V and J are TRBV7-2 and TRBJ1-1, with TRBD1 identical over 8 bases. This CDR3 is 15 amino acids long. Per germline, CDR1 SGHTA and CDR2 FQGNSA. J was trimmed by 2 bases and V by 5 bases; bases with no gene match: 7. The CDR3 sequence: CASSLRTGGNTEAFF. DNA for the CDR3: TGTGCCAGCAGCCTCCGCACAGGGGGAAACACTGAAGCTTTCTTT. The full variable domain, its missing parts supplied by reference TRBV7-2 and TRBJ1-1, is GAGVSQSPSNKVTEKGKDVELRCDPISGHTALYWYRQSLGQGLEFLIYFQGNSAPDKSGLPSDRFSAERTGGSVSTLTIQRTQQEDSAVYLCASSLRTGGNTEAFFGQGTRLTVV.

The rearrangement links TRBV7-2 to TRBJ2-1, with a possible D match to TRBD2 (5 bases). This CDR3 is 12 amino acids long. Germline lookup yields CDR1 SGHTA and CDR2 FQGNSA. Between the trimmed V and J ends, which lost 2 bases and 12 bases, there was a span of 11 bases. In DNA form, the CDR3 reads TGTGCCAGCAGCTTAATGAGGGCTTCGCAGTTCTTC. This sequence encodes CASSLMRASQFF.

The genes are TRBV28 and TRBJ2-7, with D tentatively TRBD1 (5 bases). V lost 2 bases to trimming and J lost 5 bases, with 10 bases between them. There are 13 residues in the CDR3. Germline V CDR1 and CDR2: MDHEN, SYDVKM. The CDR3 region has the DNA TGTGCCAGCAGTTTAACAGGCCCCCACGAGCAGTACTTC. It is translated as CASSLTGPHEQYF. Based on the CDR3 plus reference TRBV28 and TRBJ2-7, the full variable domain is DVKVTQSSRYLVKRTGEKVFLECVQDMDHENMFWYRQDPGLGLRLIYFSYDVKMKEKGDIPEGYSVSREKKERFSLILESASTNQTSMYLCASSLTGPHEQYFGPGTRLTVT.

This sequence joins TRBV10-1 and TRBJ2-3; 12 nucleotides agree with TRBD2. Germline trimming cut 4 bases from V and 1 base from J; bases unmatched to any gene: 12. The germline V gene encodes CDR1 WNHNN and CDR2 SYGVQD (reference sequence). The CDR3 totals 19 residues. The CDR3 here is CASSGRLAGVPWGTDTQYF. CDR3 coding DNA: TGCGCCAGCAGTGGTAGACTAGCGGGAGTCCCTTGGGGCACAGATACGCAGTATTTT.

This chain connects TRBV12-3 or TRBV12-4 to TRBJ2-3; D remains ambiguous. This CDR3 is 13 amino acids long. V lost 4 bases and J 6 bases, leaving 11 bases between the germline ends. The CDR3 loop is CASSSSRTDTQYF. The CDR3 DNA sequence: TGTGCCAGCAGTTCATCTAGGACGGATACGCAGTATTTT.

This clonotype has a handful of counts. The chain joins TRBV11-2 to TRBJ1-4, with 10 bases lining up with TRBD1. Germline CDR1 and CDR2: SGHAT and FQNNGV. The CDR3 runs 19 residues. Trimming removed 5 bases from V and 5 bases from J; junction bases left unmatched: 17. This CDR3 is CASSPTTGTGVARNEKLFF. CDR3 sequence (DNA): TGTGCCAGCAGCCCTACCACCGGGACAGGGGTCGCAAGGAATGAAAAACTGTTTTTT.